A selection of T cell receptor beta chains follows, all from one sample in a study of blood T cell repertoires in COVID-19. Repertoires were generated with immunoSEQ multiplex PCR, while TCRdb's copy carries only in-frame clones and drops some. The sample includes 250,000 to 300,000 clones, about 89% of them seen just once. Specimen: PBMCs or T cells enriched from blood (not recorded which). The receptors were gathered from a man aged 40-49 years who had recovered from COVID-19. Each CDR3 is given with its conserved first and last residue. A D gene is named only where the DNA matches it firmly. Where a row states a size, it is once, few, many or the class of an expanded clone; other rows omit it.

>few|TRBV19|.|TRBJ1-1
CASSIVWGRNTEAFF
TGTGCCAGTAGTATAGTTTGGGGGCGGAACACTGAAGCTTTCTTT
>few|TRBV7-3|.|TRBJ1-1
CASSLRGGSNTEAFF
TGTGCCAGCAGCTTAAGGGGGGGCTCGAACACTGAAGCTTTCTTT
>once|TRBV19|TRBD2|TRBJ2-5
CASSRSGGNQETQYF
TGTGCCAGTAGTCGGAGCGGGGGGAACCAAGAGACCCAGTACTTC
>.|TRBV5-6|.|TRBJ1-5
CASSLWSVTYSNQPQHF
TGTGCCAGCAGCTTGTGGTCAGTGACTTATAGCAATCAGCCCCAGCATTTT
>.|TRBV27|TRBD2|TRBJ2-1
CASRISSGLYNEQFF
TGTGCCAGCAGAATATCTAGCGGGCTATACAATGAGCAGTTCTTC
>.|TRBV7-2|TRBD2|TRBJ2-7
CASSEQAGGPDEQYF
TGTGCCAGCAGCGAACAAGCGGGAGGGCCCGACGAGCAGTACTTC
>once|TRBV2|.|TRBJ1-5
CASSEGGRRPQHF
TGTGCCAGCAGTGAAGGGGGCAGGCGGCCCCAGCATTTT
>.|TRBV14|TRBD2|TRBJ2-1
CASSRGTSGRSEQFF
TGTGCCAGCAGCCGCGGGACTAGCGGGAGGTCTGAGCAGTTCTTC
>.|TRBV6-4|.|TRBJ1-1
CASSSDRNTEAFF
TGTGCCAGCAGCTCGGACAGGAACACTGAAGCTTTCTTT
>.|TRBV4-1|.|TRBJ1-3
CASSQQGTSGNTIYF
TGCGCCAGCAGCCAACAGGGGACCTCTGGAAACACCATATATTTT
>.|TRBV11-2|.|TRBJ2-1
CASSLYGRSNEQFF
TGTGCCAGCAGCTTGTACGGGAGATCGAATGAGCAGTTCTTC
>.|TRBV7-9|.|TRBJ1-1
CASSLAQENTEAFF
TGTGCCAGCAGCTTAGCTCAGGAGAACACTGAAGCTTTCTTT
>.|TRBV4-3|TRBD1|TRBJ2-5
CASSQVGTGLVQETQYF
TGCGCCAGCAGCCAAGTGGGGACAGGGTTGGTACAAGAGACCCAGTACTTC
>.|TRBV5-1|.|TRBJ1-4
CASSLAGSGTNEKLFF
TGCGCCAGCAGCTTGGCAGGGTCTGGAACTAATGAAAAACTGTTTTTT
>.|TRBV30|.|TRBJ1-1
CAWSRGRLTEAFF
TGTGCCTGGAGTCGGGGTAGGCTCACTGAAGCTTTCTTT
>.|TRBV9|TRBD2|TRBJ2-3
CASSFSGGTDTQYF
TGTGCCAGCAGCTTTAGCGGGGGCACAGATACGCAGTATTTT
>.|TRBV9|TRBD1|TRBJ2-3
CASSVAGTGGQDTQYF
TGTGCCAGCAGCGTAGCGGGGACAGGGGGACAGGATACGCAGTATTTT
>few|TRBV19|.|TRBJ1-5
CASSIDQVRKNNQPQHF
TGTGCCAGTAGTATAGATCAAGTCAGAAAGAACAATCAGCCCCAGCATTTT
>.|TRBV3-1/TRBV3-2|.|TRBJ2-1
CASSQEGQFSYNEQFF
TGTGCCAGCAGCCAAGAAGGACAGTTCTCCTACAATGAGCAGTTCTTC
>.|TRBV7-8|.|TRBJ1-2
CASSNHRQSTDGYTF
TGTGCCAGCAGTAACCACAGACAGTCGACGGATGGCTACACCTTC
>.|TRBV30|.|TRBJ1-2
CAWTLRGGALYGYTF
TGTGCCTGGACACTACGGGGAGGGGCACTCTATGGCTACACCTTC
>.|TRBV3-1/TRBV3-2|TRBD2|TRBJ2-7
CASSQRTSVNKRSYEQYF
TGTGCCAGCAGCCAACGGACTAGCGTTAACAAACGCTCCTACGAGCAGTACTTC